The TCR beta chain under discussion was sequenced for a study of blood T cell repertoires in COVID-19. Study-level information: Samples of COVID-19 (acute and convalescent) were obtained from the United States, Italy and Spain. Sources were T cells, B-cell-depleted T cells, or PBMCs; the material itself was cDNA or gDNA.

This CDR3 comprises 17 residues. V lost 4 bases and J lost 0, with 17 bases in between. CDR1 SGHDT and CDR2 YYEEEE come from the germline V gene. The authors' processing: Estimated nucleated cell counts came from reference gene primer amplification. TCRdb's table, derived via immunoSEQ multiplex PCR, lists solely in-frame clones and lacks some. D and trimming were read from the DNA, whereas the V and J calls and clone size are those reported in that table. Of tens of thousands of clones in the sample, 84% are singletons; the top ten hold roughly 1.6%. This receptor was obtained from a man over 45 with acute or convalescent COVID-19. This chain joins TRBV5-6 and TRBJ1-3; D uncertain. The sample taken for sequencing was peripheral blood. CDR3 DNA sequence: TGTGCCAGCAGCATACGGGATCGGGTAGCCTCTGGAAACACCATATATTTT. Translated: CASSIRDRVASGNTIYF. The whole variable domain, remainder taken from reference TRBV5-6 and TRBJ1-3, is DAGVTQSPTHLIKTRGQQVTLRCSPKSGHDTVSWYQQALGQGPQFIFQYYEEEERQRGNFPDRFSGHQFPNYSSELNVNALLLGDSALYLCASSIRDRVASGNTIYFGEGSWLTVV.